The rows below give T cell receptor beta chains drawn from one sample of a study of blood T cell repertoires in COVID-19. The protocol was immunoSEQ multiplex PCR, while the TCRdb copy is restricted to in-frame clones and leaves out a portion. The sample has 200,000 to 250,000 clones, 80% to 85% seen once; the top ten hold 5.2%. The sequenced material came from peripheral blood. The receptors stem from a woman between 65 and 79 years old with COVID-19, enrolled during active disease. Both conserved end residues are part of each CDR3. Clone sizes are given selectively: once, few, many, or a class where the clone is expanded.

clone_size: .; v_call: TRBV3-1/TRBV3-2; j_call: TRBJ1-1; cdr3_aa: CASSQLGGSEAFF
clone_size: .; v_call: TRBV7-9; j_call: TRBJ1-2; cdr3_aa: CASSPDRGGFGYTF
clone_size: once; v_call: TRBV7-2; j_call: TRBJ2-1; cdr3_aa: CASSLLADSYNEQFF
clone_size: .; v_call: TRBV6-2/TRBV6-3; j_call: TRBJ1-5; cdr3_aa: CASSYREGNQPQHF
clone_size: .; v_call: TRBV30; j_call: TRBJ1-5; cdr3_aa: CAWGTGGDQPQHF
clone_size: .; v_call: TRBV7-3; j_call: TRBJ1-1; cdr3_aa: CASSPQGGVLNTEAFF
clone_size: few; v_call: TRBV10-3; j_call: TRBJ2-2; cdr3_aa: CAISESGQGLAGELFF
clone_size: .; v_call: TRBV12-3/TRBV12-4; j_call: TRBJ1-4; cdr3_aa: CASSFGGEKLFF
clone_size: .; v_call: TRBV20-1; j_call: TRBJ1-4; cdr3_aa: CSAGLGELFF
clone_size: .; v_call: TRBV10-2; j_call: TRBJ2-5; cdr3_aa: CASSELRGGETQYF
clone_size: .; v_call: TRBV24-1; j_call: TRBJ2-7; cdr3_aa: CATSDFSSGGTYEQYF
clone_size: .; v_call: TRBV2; j_call: TRBJ1-1; cdr3_aa: CASSPQTGFDTEAFF
clone_size: .; v_call: TRBV18; j_call: TRBJ2-7; cdr3_aa: CASSQLGHEQYF
clone_size: .; v_call: TRBV5-1; j_call: TRBJ2-3; cdr3_aa: CASSLSSRADTQYF
clone_size: .; v_call: TRBV3-1/TRBV3-2; j_call: TRBJ2-5; cdr3_aa: CASSQGLIRETQYF
clone_size: few; v_call: TRBV11-2; j_call: TRBJ2-7; cdr3_aa: CASSLGLLYEQYF
clone_size: .; v_call: TRBV11-2; j_call: TRBJ1-2; cdr3_aa: CASSLAPGQGNLYGYTF
clone_size: once; v_call: TRBV5-4; j_call: TRBJ2-1; cdr3_aa: CASSLGGTSGSWGEQFF
clone_size: few; v_call: TRBV5-1; j_call: TRBJ2-3; cdr3_aa: CASSFQGSSGSGADTQYF
clone_size: .; v_call: TRBV4-3; j_call: TRBJ1-1; cdr3_aa: CASSQDGGSTEAFF
clone_size: few; v_call: TRBV5-1; j_call: TRBJ1-4; cdr3_aa: CASSLMGAGTNEKLFF
clone_size: .; v_call: TRBV12-2; j_call: TRBJ2-6; cdr3_aa: CASRFQGATGANVLTF
clone_size: .; v_call: TRBV11-2; j_call: TRBJ2-1; cdr3_aa: CASSFLAGGFDEQFF
clone_size: .; v_call: TRBV7-2; j_call: TRBJ2-3; cdr3_aa: CASGPGSTDTQYF
clone_size: few; v_call: TRBV28; j_call: TRBJ1-2; cdr3_aa: CASRGGFSYGYTF
clone_size: .; v_call: TRBV2; j_call: TRBJ1-3; cdr3_aa: CASSSGALRDTIYF
clone_size: .; v_call: TRBV19; j_call: TRBJ2-3; cdr3_aa: CASSIGSTSGRRDTQYF
clone_size: .; v_call: TRBV11-2; j_call: TRBJ2-7; cdr3_aa: CASSFYRGIFYEQYF
clone_size: .; v_call: TRBV7-9; j_call: TRBJ1-4; cdr3_aa: CASSSQGSEKLFF
clone_size: few; v_call: TRBV5-4; j_call: TRBJ2-7; cdr3_aa: CASSWQIGRQGEQYF
clone_size: .; v_call: TRBV27; j_call: TRBJ1-1; cdr3_aa: CASRWGENTEAFF
clone_size: .; v_call: TRBV18; j_call: TRBJ1-2; cdr3_aa: CASSPRVGASDYGYTF
clone_size: few; v_call: TRBV30; j_call: TRBJ2-7; cdr3_aa: CAWIPRGNYEQYF